These 29 T cell receptor beta chains originate from one sample sequenced in a study of T cell repertoires in cytomegalovirus infection. Using its own MiXCR run on the reads, TCRdb lists one record per CDR3 protein. The sample lists 400,000 to 550,000 distinct CDR3 sequences, over 9% occurring once. Sequenced input: PBMCs. The receptors were gathered from a human donor in good health (CMV status not recorded). Some clones in this sample may be carry-over from other donors' samples.

This chain joins TRBV7-9 and TRBJ2-3, with D unresolved. The CDR3 runs 16 residues. Trimming removed 4 bases at V and 1 base at J, with 15 bases between. CDR1 and CDR2 from the germline V gene are SEHNR and FQNEAQ (reference sequence). The CDR3 region is CASSSTTGSRTDTQYF. The DNA for the CDR3 is TGTGCCAGCAGCTCCACGACTGGATCCCGCACAGATACGCAGTATTTT.

In this sample, this clonotype turned up many times. This sequence joins TRBV6-1 and TRBJ2-2; no firm D call. The CDR3 has 14 residues. Germline assignment: CDR1 MNHNS and CDR2 SASEGT. V dropped 4 bases and J dropped 0 bases, with 6 bases sitting between them. CDR3 coding DNA: TGTGCCAGCAGTGCCCCGGCGAACACCGGGGAGCTGTTTTTT. Its translation is CASSAPANTGELFF.

This clonotype was observed many times. This chain connects TRBV14 to TRBJ2-5; 11 bases map to TRBD2. J lost 0 bases, V lost 0 bases, and 18 bases had no gene match. This CDR3 spans 22 amino acids. Germline CDR1 SGHDN, CDR2 FVKESK. CDR3 in amino acids: CASSQDLRLLAGVSRYQETQYF. CDR3 nucleotides: TGTGCCAGCAGCCAAGATCTTCGGCTACTAGCGGGAGTTTCCAGGTACCAAGAGACCCAGTACTTC.

This clonotype has a count of ten or more. This chain joins TRBV4-1 and TRBJ1-1; tentatively, D is TRBD1 (5 bases). The V end lost 3 bases, the J end lost 5 bases, and 10 bases lay between the germline ends. The CDR3 runs 13 residues. The germline gives CDR1 MGHRA, CDR2 YSYEKL. The CDR3 sequence: CASSHLGETEAFF. The CDR3 DNA reads TGCGCCAGCAGCCACCTGGGGGAGACTGAAGCTTTCTTT.

The rearrangement uses TRBV20-1 and TRBJ2-7, with D possibly matching TRBD2 (6 bases). V shed 4 bases and J shed 6 bases, with 19 bases lying between them. Germline values: CDR1 DFQATT, CDR2 SNEGSKA (reference sequence). The CDR3 loop spans 14 amino acids. CDR3 loop: CSATVHSGVPEQYF. CDR3 DNA sequence: TGCAGTGCTACTGTCCATTCGGGAGTACCCGAGCAGTACTTC.

This clonotype was found many times. The chain is built from TRBV5-4 and TRBJ2-5; TRBD2 matches 7 bases. J was trimmed by 3 bases and V by 0 bases; bases with no gene match: 2. Germline V CDR1 and CDR2: SGHNT, YYREEE (reference sequence). The CDR3 length is 14 residues. In DNA form, the CDR3 reads TGTGCCAGCAGCTTGGCCCTAGCGGAAGAGACCCAGTACTTC. As protein: CASSLALAEETQYF. The full variable domain, its missing parts supplied by reference TRBV5-4 and TRBJ2-5, is ETGVTQSPTHLIKTRGQQVTLRCSSQSGHNTVSWYQQALGQGPQFIFQYYREEENGRGNFPPRFSGLQFPNYSSELNVNALELDDSALYLCASSLALAEETQYFGPGTRLLVL.

This clonotype was seen ten or more times. V usage is TRBV27 and J usage is TRBJ1-2, with 9 bases identical to TRBD1. This CDR3 contains 13 residues. With 6 bases clipped from V and 8 bases from J, the junction kept 7 bases outside the gene matches. CDR1 MNHEY and CDR2 SMNVEV come from the germline V gene (reference sequence). DNA for the CDR3: TGTGCCAGCAGAACACAGGGGGCTTACGGCTACACCTTC. Translating it yields CASRTQGAYGYTF.

This clonotype came up many times. The CDR3 sequence is CASSPGGIASNQPQHF. DNA for the CDR3: TGTGCCAGCAGTCCCGGAGGAATCGCTAGCAATCAGCCCCAGCATTTT. V is TRBV12-3 or TRBV12-4 and J is TRBJ1-5, with D unclear. Trimming removed 5 bases from V and 0 bases from J, with 14 bases in between. The CDR3 contains 16 residues.

J is TRBJ1-1 and V is TRBV18; no definite D call. There are 14 residues in the CDR3. CDR1 and CDR2 (germline): KGHSH, LQKENI. V lost 2 bases to trimming and J lost 2 bases, with 9 bases between them. Here the CDR3 DNA reads TGTGCCAGCTCACCAAGGCAGCTTAACACTGAAGCTTTCTTT. It translates to CASSPRQLNTEAFF.

At least ten counts were recorded for this clonotype. This rearrangement joins TRBV11-2 to TRBJ2-7; 10 bases align to TRBD1. Germline CDR1 reads SGHAT; CDR2 reads FQNNGV. This CDR3 has 13 residues. Trimming at V came to 3 bases and at J to 6 bases, leaving 2 bases not matched to a gene. As DNA, the CDR3 is TGTGCCAGCAGCTTCGGGACAGGGGTCGAGCAGTACTTC. This codes for CASSFGTGVEQYF.

This clonotype was recorded many times. The V call is TRBV6-6, the J call TRBJ1-6, with D unresolved. From germline, CDR1 is MNHNY and CDR2 SVGAGI (reference sequence). The ends were cut back, 0 bases at V and 8 bases at J, with 11 bases in the middle. CDR3 length equals 15 residues. CDR3 nucleotide sequence: TGTGCCAGCAGTTACTCCAGGCCCGGGGATTCACCCCTCCACTTT. Translated, it gives CASSYSRPGDSPLHF.

This clonotype has at least ten counts. The CDR3 sequence is CSARSYRQGRETQYF. DNA for the CDR3: TGCAGTGCTAGATCCTACAGACAGGGCCGGGAGACCCAGTACTTC. The V call is TRBV20-1, the J call TRBJ2-5; 7 bases fit TRBD1. The CDR3 totals 15 residues. Germline lookup yields CDR1 DFQATT and CDR2 SNEGSKA (reference sequence). Trimming cost V 2 bases and J 5 bases; bases outside gene matches: 11.

The chain carries TRBV30 and TRBJ2-1; 11 nucleotides align to TRBD2. CDR3 length equals 14 residues. V lost 5 bases, J lost 9 bases, and 9 bases stayed unmatched. From germline, CDR1 is GTSNPN and CDR2 SVGIG (reference sequence). The CDR3 region has the DNA TGTGCCTGGGTCCTAGCGGGAGGACGCGGTGAGCAGTTCTTC. Protein sequence: CAWVLAGGRGEQFF.

This clonotype showed up just a few times. The chain uses TRBV20-1 and TRBJ1-5; 8 nucleotides align to TRBD1. Germline trimming cut 1 base from V and 2 bases from J; bases unmatched to any gene: 10. Germline CDR1 reads DFQATT; CDR2 reads SNEGSKA (reference sequence). The CDR3 loop spans 17 amino acids. CDR3 in DNA: TGCAGTGCTAGAGGTACCGACAGGGGATTTCGCAATCAGCCCCAGCATTTT. Amino acid sequence: CSARGTDRGFRNQPQHF.

This clonotype was counted at least ten times. The chain uses TRBV12-3 or TRBV12-4 and TRBJ2-5; D perhaps matches TRBD1 (5 bases). Trimming cost V 6 bases and J 5 bases, with 10 bases left between them. CDR3 length equals 12 residues. In DNA form, the CDR3 reads TGTGCCAGCAGGGGGCCTGAGGAGACCCAGTACTTC. Protein: CASRGPEETQYF.

The genes are TRBV10-3 and TRBJ2-2, with 16 bases aligning to TRBD2. With V trimmed by 10 bases and J by 4 bases, 6 bases remained unmatched. The V gene's germline CDR1 is ENHRY and CDR2 SYGVKD. The CDR3 has 16 amino acids. CDR3 sequence reads: CATGTSGGAGTGELFF. The CDR3, as DNA: TGTGCCACCGGGACTAGCGGGGGGGCCGGCACCGGGGAGCTGTTTTTT.

This clonotype was picked up many times. The chain couples TRBV5-1 to TRBJ2-2; TRBD1 agrees at 9 bases. V lost 4 bases and J lost 6; bases outside the gene matches: 7. Looked up from germline, CDR1 is SGHRS and CDR2 is YFSETQ. This CDR3 region has 15 residues. The CDR3 protein is CASSTGQGGSGELFF. DNA for the CDR3: TGCGCCAGCAGCACGGGACAGGGAGGATCCGGGGAGCTGTTTTTT.

This clonotype appeared a few times. The chain uses TRBV10-3 and TRBJ2-1; TRBD1 agrees at 9 bases. The CDR3 has 15 residues. The trim removed 0 bases at V and 4 bases at J, leaving 1 base unmatched. The germline V gene encodes CDR1 ENHRY and CDR2 SYGVKD. The CDR3 DNA follows: TGTGCCATCAGTGAGTCGGGACAGGGTTACAATGAGCAGTTCTTC. Protein product: CAISESGQGYNEQFF.

This clonotype occurred many times. V and J are TRBV12-3 or TRBV12-4 and TRBJ2-7; D is possibly TRBD2 (5 bases). The CDR3 runs to 14 residues. With 5 bases removed from V and 5 bases from J, the gap between germline ends came to 16 bases. The CDR3 sequence: CASSPPQRLDEQYF. CDR3 DNA: TGTGCCAGCAGTCCCCCTCAGCGGTTGGACGAGCAGTACTTC.

This clonotype showed up many times. The chain joins TRBV7-8 to TRBJ1-2, with 9 positions matching TRBD1. Germline CDR1 is SGHVS and CDR2 is FQNEAQ. After removal of 0 bases from V and 6 bases from J, the junction contained 5 bases not matched to a gene. The CDR3 covers 15 residues. The CDR3 loop is CASSLARTGVDGYTF. CDR3 in DNA: TGTGCCAGCAGCTTAGCGAGGACAGGGGTCGATGGCTACACCTTC.

This clonotype appeared a few times. The chain recombines TRBV6-4 with TRBJ1-5; TRBD1 agrees at 9 bases. Trimming at V came to 6 bases and at J to 4 bases, leaving 7 bases not matched to a gene. This CDR3 has 15 amino acids. Per germline, CDR1 MRHNA and CDR2 SNTAGT. The CDR3 coding sequence is TGTGCCAGCAGATCGGGACAGGGAAGAAATCAGCCCCAGCATTTT. Its protein is CASRSGQGRNQPQHF.

This chain uses TRBV4-2 with TRBJ1-1; 11 nucleotides align to TRBD1. The ends lost 9 bases at V and 2 bases at J; junction bases unmatched: 2. Germline assignment: CDR1 LGHNA and CDR2 YNFKEQ. This CDR3 region has 13 residues. The CDR3 region has the DNA TGTGCCAGTGGGACAGGGGGTAACACTGAAGCTTTCTTT. Its translation is CASGTGGNTEAFF.

There are many counts of this clonotype. V gene TRBV2 combines with J gene TRBJ1-6; 11 bases fit TRBD1. J gave up 9 bases and V 5 bases, and 12 bases lay outside the gene matches. CDR1 SNHLY and CDR2 FYNNEI come from the germline V gene. The CDR3 runs 17 residues. The CDR3 DNA is TGTGCCAGCAGTCATGATCTGGACAGGGGGCTAGGTTCACCCCTCCACTTT. Translating gives CASSHDLDRGLGSPLHF.

Many counts were recorded for this clonotype. The chain combines TRBV3-1 with TRBJ2-3, with no clear D. CDR1 and CDR2 (germline): LGHDT, YNNKEL (reference sequence). This CDR3 has 14 residues. Trimming pared 1 base from V and 4 bases from J, leaving 9 bases between. The CDR3 DNA reads as TGTGCCAGCAGCCAAGGAGCTAGTTCAGATACGCAGTATTTT. Translating gives CASSQGASSDTQYF.

This clonotype was seen many times. This chain links TRBV4-1 with TRBJ1-1; D remains unclear. CDR3 length: 16 amino acids. Trimming stripped 4 bases from V and 3 bases from J, with 18 bases between. In germline, CDR1 is MGHRA, CDR2 YSYEKL. CDR3 DNA sequence: TGCGCCAGCAGCCCGCAATATACGGGTCGTGACACTGAAGCTTTCTTT. Protein product: CASSPQYTGRDTEAFF.

The sample holds many counts of this clonotype. This chain connects TRBV11-3 to TRBJ2-3, with no clear D. V lost 2 bases and J 6 bases, leaving 6 bases between the germline ends. The CDR3 is 12 residues long. The germline V gene encodes CDR1 SGHNT and CDR2 YENEEA. The CDR3 is CASSLRSDTQYF. The CDR3, as DNA: TGTGCCAGCAGCTTACGGAGCGATACGCAGTATTTT.

This clonotype has more than one count but fewer than ten. The V call is TRBV10-2, the J call TRBJ1-5; D ambiguous. This CDR3 region has 16 residues. Trimming removed 2 bases at V and 2 bases at J, with 13 bases between. Germline V gene data show CDR1 as WSHSY and CDR2 as SAAADI. The CDR3 sequence is CASSERRLLGNQPQHF. DNA for the CDR3: TGCGCCAGCAGTGAGAGAAGGCTCTTGGGCAATCAGCCCCAGCATTTT.

This clonotype was detected many times. The chain combines TRBV6-2 or TRBV6-3 with TRBJ2-1; 12 nucleotides agree with TRBD2. The CDR3 runs 18 residues. Germline values: CDR1 MNHEY, CDR2 SVGEGT. V dropped 0 bases and J dropped 2; count of bases not matched to a gene: 5. The CDR3, as DNA: TGTGCCAGCAGTTACTCAGAGACTAGCGGGAGTACCTACAATGAGCAGTTCTTC. Protein: CASSYSETSGSTYNEQFF.

This clonotype occurred a few times. J is TRBJ2-5 and V is TRBV11-2, with TRBD2 identical over 8 bases. Germline lookup yields CDR1 SGHAT and CDR2 FQNNGV. Trimming took 1 base from V and 5 from J; bases not matched to a gene: 3. The CDR3 totals 14 residues. This CDR3 reads CASSLAPGGETQYF. The CDR3 DNA sequence: TGTGCCAGCAGCTTAGCTCCGGGGGGGGAGACCCAGTACTTC.